The 18 T cell receptor beta chains in this list originate from one sample, sequenced in a study of control samples from healthy donors and cancer patients. The table came from immunoSEQ multiplex PCR; TCRdb's copy has only in-frame clones and leaves some out. The table shows tens of thousands of clones, with approximately 90% occurring only once. Sample: PBMCs. The origin of the receptors is a young man with colorectal cancer.

This clone was found once. The chain couples TRBV6-4 to TRBJ2-2; D tentatively fits TRBD1 or TRBD2 (5 bases each). Per the germline V gene, CDR1 is MRHNA and CDR2 is SNTAGT. V was trimmed by 5 bases and J by 2 bases, leaving 15 bases between them. The CDR3 is 16 residues long. CDR3 nucleotide sequence: TGTGCCAGCAGTTTAGAGTACGGGACCAACACCGGGGAGCTGTTTTTT. Translated, it gives CASSLEYGTNTGELFF.

With respect to this clone: Within the sample, other DNA sequences also encode this same CDR3. The chain recombines TRBV19 with TRBJ1-5; 8 bases map to TRBD1. The germline CDR1 and CDR2 sequences are LNHDA and SQIVND (reference sequence). J gave up 5 bases and V 6 bases, and 3 bases lay outside the gene matches. The length of the CDR3 is 13 residues. CDR3 sequence reads: CASRETGDQPQHF. The CDR3 nucleotides read TGTGCCAGTAGAGAGACAGGGGATCAGCCCCAGCATTTT.

The chain joins TRBV3-1 (or the pseudogene TRBV3-2) to TRBJ2-3; no clear D gene. V was pared by 0 bases and J by 5 bases, with 9 bases between. Germline values: CDR1 LGHDT, CDR2 YNNKEL (reference sequence). The CDR3 has 14 residues. CDR3 in amino acids: CASSQDRRGDTQYF. Here the CDR3 DNA reads TGTGCCAGCAGCCAAGACAGAAGAGGAGATACGCAGTATTTT.

Here the CDR3 DNA reads TGTGCCAGCAGCCAATTCCTAGGCTCCTACGAGCAGTACTTC. Translating gives CASSQFLGSYEQYF. The chain has TRBV3-1 (or the pseudogene TRBV3-2) and TRBJ2-7; D ambiguous. The CDR3 is made up of 14 amino acids. Trimming took 2 bases from V and 0 from J, leaving 8 bases between them. Germline V gene data show CDR1 as LGHDT and CDR2 as YNNKEL (reference sequence).

The chain links TRBV18 to TRBJ1-5; D gene uncertain. CDR3 size: 13 residues. The ends were cut back, 1 base at V and 6 bases at J, with 7 bases in the middle. CDR1 is KGHSH and CDR2 is LQKENI in the germline V gene. The CDR3 protein is CASSPREGQPQHF. The CDR3 nucleotides read TGTGCCAGCTCACCACGCGAGGGTCAGCCCCAGCATTTT.

The rearrangement joins TRBV7-2 to TRBJ2-2; no firm D call. From germline, CDR1 is SGHTA and CDR2 FQGNSA. CDR3 length: 11 residues. Trimming cost V 3 bases and J 10 bases, with 6 bases left between them. The CDR3 spells CASSFVTELFF. CDR3 nucleotide sequence: TGTGCCAGCAGCTTTGTAACGGAGCTGTTTTTT.

This clone was seen once. The junction shows a germline mismatch at one end, possibly a read error. The V and J genes are TRBV29-1 and TRBJ1-1; weak D call: TRBD1 (6 bases). This CDR3 comprises 14 residues. Looked up from germline, CDR1 is SQVTM and CDR2 is ANQGSEA. Here the CDR3 DNA reads TGCAGCGTTCAAGAGCGCTCCAGGGGCACTGAAGCTTTCTTT. As protein: CSVQERSRGTEAFF.

The gene calls are TRBV7-2 and TRBJ2-5, with TRBD2 matching over 10 bases. Germline-derived CDR1 and CDR2 are SGHTA and FQGNSA. CDR3 length: 17 residues. J was trimmed by 5 bases and V by 3 bases; bases with no gene match: 12. CDR3 loop: CASSFTAQRGGKETQYF. CDR3 in DNA: TGTGCCAGCAGCTTTACTGCCCAGCGGGGGGGTAAGGAGACCCAGTACTTC.

The chain employs TRBV5-1 and TRBJ2-3, with D hard to call. The CDR3 contains 18 residues. Germline loops: CDR1 SGHRS, CDR2 YFSETQ. V shed 0 bases and J shed 2 bases, with 19 bases lying between them. The CDR3 protein is CASSLASVSSVHTDTQYF. In DNA form, the CDR3 reads TGCGCCAGCAGCTTGGCCTCGGTTAGTTCAGTCCACACAGATACGCAGTATTTT.

This rearrangement joins TRBV5-6 to TRBJ2-5, with D unresolved. Trimming left V 3 bases short and J 1 base short, with 22 bases between. Germline lookup yields CDR1 SGHDT and CDR2 YYEEEE. The CDR3 is 18 residues long. The CDR3 loop reads CASSSRIRSVGTQETQYF. CDR3 in DNA: TGTGCCAGCAGCTCTAGGATTAGAAGCGTAGGAACCCAAGAGACCCAGTACTTC.

CDR3 protein: CASSSTVNTEAFF. CDR3 in DNA: TGTGCCAGCAGCTCGACAGTTAACACTGAAGCTTTCTTT. V is TRBV5-4 and J is TRBJ1-1, with D possibly being TRBD1 (5 bases). The CDR3 loop spans 13 amino acids. Trimming cost V 3 bases and J 2 bases, with 8 bases left between them. Per the germline V gene, CDR1 is SGHNT and CDR2 is YYREEE (reference sequence). Using reference TRBV5-4 and TRBJ1-1 for the parts outside the CDR3, the full variable domain is ETGVTQSPTHLIKTRGQQVTLRCSSQSGHNTVSWYQQALGQGPQFIFQYYREEENGRGNFPPRFSGLQFPNYSSELNVNALELDDSALYLCASSSTVNTEAFFGQGTRLTVV.

The chain recombines TRBV11-2 with TRBJ1-1; D uncertain. V was clipped by 8 bases and J by 3 bases, with 16 bases between them. Germline V CDR1 and CDR2: SGHAT, FQNNGV. This CDR3 has 14 residues. The CDR3 is CASSEEPNYTEAFF. CDR3 sequence (DNA): TGTGCCAGCTCCGAGGAGCCTAATTACACTGAAGCTTTCTTT.

The chain uses TRBV4-3 and TRBJ2-1; a weak D match, TRBD1 (6 bases). V lost 4 bases, J lost 4 bases, and 14 bases lay in between. The germline CDR1 and CDR2 sequences are LGHNA and YSLEER. The CDR3 is made up of 15 amino acids. In DNA, the CDR3 is TGCGCCAGCAGCCGAGACTACGGGACATACAATGAGCAGTTCTTC. Its translation: CASSRDYGTYNEQFF.

The rearrangement links TRBV3-1 (or the pseudogene TRBV3-2) to TRBJ2-3; perhaps D is TRBD1 or TRBD2 (6 bases each). Germline CDR1 is LGHDT and CDR2 is YNNKEL (reference sequence). Trimming pared 1 base from V and 5 bases from J, leaving 16 bases between. The CDR3 loop spans 16 amino acids. The CDR3 DNA follows: TGTGCCAGCAGCCAAGCTCGGTCGGGGGCAGGAGATACGCAGTATTTT. Translation: CASSQARSGAGDTQYF.

The rearrangement joins TRBV5-1 to TRBJ1-3; D unclear. The germline V gene encodes CDR1 SGHRS and CDR2 YFSETQ. The CDR3 contains 12 residues. V dropped 4 bases and J dropped 4 bases, with 6 bases sitting between them. The CDR3 loop reads CASSPIGNTIYF. CDR3 bases: TGCGCCAGCAGCCCGATCGGAAACACCATATATTTT.

This chain joins TRBV6-5 and TRBJ1-6, with TRBD1 matching over 9 bases. This CDR3 has 15 amino acids. V trimming: 2 bases; J trimming: 8 bases; junction bases outside the gene matches: 4. Per germline, CDR1 MNHEY and CDR2 SVGAGI. CDR3 amino acids: CASSYTGGMDSPLHF. The DNA for the CDR3 is TGTGCCAGCAGTTACACAGGGGGCATGGATTCACCCCTCCACTTT.

The gene calls are TRBV6-2 or TRBV6-3 and TRBJ2-3, with TRBD2 as a possible D gene (7 bases). CDR1 and CDR2 (germline): MNHEY, SVGEGT. The CDR3 consists of 14 residues. V dropped 5 bases and J dropped 6 bases, with 15 bases sitting between them. The CDR3 protein is CASSASGGLDTQYF. The CDR3 DNA reads TGTGCCAGCAGTGCCTCCGGGGGGCTTGATACGCAGTATTTT.

The chain links TRBV6-5 to TRBJ1-5; D call uncertain. CDR3 length equals 14 residues. Germline V gene sequence: CDR1 MNHEY, CDR2 SVGAGI. The V and J ends lost 3 bases and 1 base respectively, with 7 bases between them. The CDR3 coding sequence is TGTGCCAGCAGTTATTCCGGGAGCAATCAGCCCCAGCATTTT. It encodes CASSYSGSNQPQHF.